This TCR beta chain was observed in a study of graft-versus-host responses after intestinal transplantation. About the study: Anti-thymocyte globulin served as induction for all recipients, who then took tacrolimus and steroids for approximately 3 years. Study observations and caveats: The marrow of recipients harbored GvH clones, and ileum or blood showed some of them first.

The CDR3 runs to 14 residues. The trim removed 6 bases at V and 8 bases at J, leaving 6 bases unmatched. CDR1 is MRHNA and CDR2 is SNTAGT in the germline V gene. The method was immunoSEQ multiplex PCR; TCRdb's version includes in-frame clones alone and lacks a portion of them. In the table there are 50,000 to 75,000 clones, more than 90% of which are singletons. This clone has a handful of counts. Antigen specificity is unknown. The sequence was collected from a human donor who was the organ donor for an intestinal transplant. This chain uses TRBV6-4 with TRBJ2-1; 11 nucleotides line up with TRBD2. The material sequenced was unstimulated CD8+ T cells sorted from spleen or lymph node cells, taken before transplant. CDR3 sequence: CASSQLAGADEQFF. The CDR3, as DNA: TGTGCCAGCAGCCAACTAGCGGGAGCGGATGAGCAGTTCTTC.